This T cell receptor beta chain was observed in a study of CD8+CD57+ T cells in acquired aplastic anemia. Whoever was chosen for sequencing had shown CD8+CD57+ cell expansion by flow cytometry. As a group, the patients uniformly had severe acquired aplastic anemia. Patients had undergone no therapy by the time their blood was sampled. Germline V gene lookup returns CDR1 SGHRS and CDR2 YFSETQ. This CDR3 is 14 amino acids long. The V and J ends lost 4 bases and 5 bases respectively, with 12 bases between them. Study-wide results and limits: Patients were compared with controls for CD8+ Simpson's diversity, and no significant difference emerged.

Genomic DNA constituted the template upon which TCR beta VDJ and CDR3 profiling was performed. One entry per CDR3 protein results from TCRdb running MiXCR on the reads. The sample lists just over 450,000 distinct CDR3 sequences; 25% to 40% were seen once. This clonotype was recorded a few times. Antigen unknown. V usage is TRBV5-1 and J usage is TRBJ1-4; maybe TRBD1 (5 bases). Sequencing input: sorted CD4+, CD8+, or CD8+CD57+ T cells (not recorded which) from PBMCs. The source is a human donor with aplastic anemia. CDR3 coding DNA: TGCGCCAGCAGCCCGGACACTAGGAATGAAAAACTGTTTTTT. Translated: CASSPDTRNEKLFF.